Here is one TCR beta chain with its context. As yet, its antigen is unknown. Its ends do not fully match the called genes, so a read error is possible. The sample belongs to a study of tumor-infiltrating lymphocytes in primary liver carcinoma. As for the study in general: The patients included men and women who were aged 30 to 69 years.

With a constant-region primer, TCR beta cDNA was made from 450 to 650 ng of total RNA. Libraries for TCR beta were built through three nested multiplex PCR rounds, which together made up a slightly modified ARM-PCR procedure. Amplification in the first two PCR rounds was performed using TRBV1-TRBV30 forward primers and a C-beta reverse primer for 10 cycles each. One entry per CDR3 protein, called by TCRdb with MiXCR from the multiplex PCR reads. Of about 190,000 distinct CDR3 sequences listed, around four fifths were seen once; the top ten hold 15% to 20%. Each 20-30 mg portion of unsorted bulk tissue served as the source for co-extraction of RNA and DNA. Tumor samples uniformly had over 75% viable tumor cells. Overall study findings and caveats: Tumors significantly exceeded blood in top-250-clone fraction (p = 0.039). Only around 7.5-25% of top clones occurred in all five tumor regions.

This CDR3 is 16 amino acids long. Germline CDR1 reads SGHDT; CDR2 reads YYEEEE. The rearrangement joins TRBV5-6 to TRBJ2-3; possible D gene TRBD1, 6 bases. The receptor was derived from a man between 40 and 49 years old with primary liver carcinoma and hepatitis B virus infection. Material for sequencing was tumor tissue from primary liver carcinoma. The CDR3 sequence: CANRLGGGSSTDMQYF. CDR3 DNA: TGTGCCAACAGGCTTGGGGGCGGAAGTAGCACAGATATGCAGTATTTT.